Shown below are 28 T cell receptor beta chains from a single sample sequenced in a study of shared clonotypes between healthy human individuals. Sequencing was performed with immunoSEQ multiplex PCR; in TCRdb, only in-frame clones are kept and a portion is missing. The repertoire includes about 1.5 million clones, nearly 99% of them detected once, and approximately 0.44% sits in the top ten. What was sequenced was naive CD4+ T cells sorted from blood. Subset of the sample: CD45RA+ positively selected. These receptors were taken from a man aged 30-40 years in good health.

CDR3 coding DNA: TGCGCCAGCAGCCGCGGGACAGGGCGGTATCAGCCCCAGCATTTT. Protein sequence: CASSRGTGRYQPQHF. This chain uses TRBV23-1 with TRBJ1-5; 9 bases agree with TRBD1. TRBV23-1 is treated as an ORF (open reading frame) with a function not yet certain. V lost 6 bases to trimming and J lost 5 bases; unmatched junction nucleotides: 8. The CDR3 runs to 15 residues.

The CDR3: CASGRVGYGYTF. Here the CDR3 DNA reads TGTGCCAGCGGCAGGGTGGGGTATGGCTACACCTTC. The chain links TRBV18 to TRBJ1-2; D might be TRBD1 (5 bases). The CDR3 contains 12 residues. Germline assignment: CDR1 KGHSH and CDR2 LQKENI. Trimming shortened V by 8 bases and J by 5 bases, and 12 bases separated the two germline ends.

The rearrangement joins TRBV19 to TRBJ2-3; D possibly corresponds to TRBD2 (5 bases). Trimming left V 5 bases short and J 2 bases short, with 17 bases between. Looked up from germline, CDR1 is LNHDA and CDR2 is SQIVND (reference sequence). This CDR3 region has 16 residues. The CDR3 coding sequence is TGTGCCAGTAGTCCGGGTACCGACTATGTCACAGATACGCAGTATTTT. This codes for CASSPGTDYVTDTQYF.

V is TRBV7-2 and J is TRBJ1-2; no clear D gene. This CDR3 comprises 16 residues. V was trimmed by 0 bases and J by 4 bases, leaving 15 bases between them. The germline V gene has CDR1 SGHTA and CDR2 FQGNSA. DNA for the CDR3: TGTGCCAGCAGCTTAGCGATGACGAGCGGGTCCTATGGCTACACCTTC. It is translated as CASSLAMTSGSYGYTF. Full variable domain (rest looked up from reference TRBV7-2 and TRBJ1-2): GAGVSQSPSNKVTEKGKDVELRCDPISGHTALYWYRQSLGQGLEFLIYFQGNSAPDKSGLPSDRFSAERTGGSVSTLTIQRTQQEDSAVYLCASSLAMTSGSYGYTFGSGTRLTVV.

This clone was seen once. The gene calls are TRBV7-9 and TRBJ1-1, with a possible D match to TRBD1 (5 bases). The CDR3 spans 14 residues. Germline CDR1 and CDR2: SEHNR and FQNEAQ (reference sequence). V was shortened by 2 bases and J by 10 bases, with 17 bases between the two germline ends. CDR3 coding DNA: TGTGCCAGCAGCTTAATTAACGGGGCATCGCGAGCTTTCTTT. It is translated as CASSLINGASRAFF. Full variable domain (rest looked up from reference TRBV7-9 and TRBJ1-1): DTGVSQNPRHKITKRGQNVTFRCDPISEHNRLYWYRQTLGQGPEFLTYFQNEAQLEKSRLLSDRFSAERPKGSFSTLEIQRTEQGDSAMYLCASSLINGASRAFFGQGTRLTVV.

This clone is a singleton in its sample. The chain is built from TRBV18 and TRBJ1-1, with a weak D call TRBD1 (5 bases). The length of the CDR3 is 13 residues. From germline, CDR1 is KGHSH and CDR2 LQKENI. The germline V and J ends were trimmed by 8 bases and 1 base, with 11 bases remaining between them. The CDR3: CASQTQENTEAFF. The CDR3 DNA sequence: TGTGCCAGCCAAACACAGGAGAACACTGAAGCTTTCTTT.

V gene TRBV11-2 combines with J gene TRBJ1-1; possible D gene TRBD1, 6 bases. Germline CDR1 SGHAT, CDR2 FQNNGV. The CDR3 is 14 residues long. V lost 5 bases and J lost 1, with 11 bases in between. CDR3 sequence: CASSVKQGNTEAFF. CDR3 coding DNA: TGTGCCAGCAGCGTCAAACAGGGGAACACTGAAGCTTTCTTT.

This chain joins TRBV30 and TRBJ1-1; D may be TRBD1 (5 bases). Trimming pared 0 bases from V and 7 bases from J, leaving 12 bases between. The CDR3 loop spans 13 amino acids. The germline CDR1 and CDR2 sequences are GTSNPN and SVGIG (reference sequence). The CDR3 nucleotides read TGTGCCTGGAGTGTGCAGACGGGGCTTGAAGCTTTCTTT. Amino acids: CAWSVQTGLEAFF.

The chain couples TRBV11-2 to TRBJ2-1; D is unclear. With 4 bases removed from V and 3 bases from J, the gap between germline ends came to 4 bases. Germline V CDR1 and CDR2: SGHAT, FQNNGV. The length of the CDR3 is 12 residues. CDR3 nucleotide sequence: TGTGCCAGCAGCTGGGACTACAATGAGCAGTTCTTC. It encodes CASSWDYNEQFF.

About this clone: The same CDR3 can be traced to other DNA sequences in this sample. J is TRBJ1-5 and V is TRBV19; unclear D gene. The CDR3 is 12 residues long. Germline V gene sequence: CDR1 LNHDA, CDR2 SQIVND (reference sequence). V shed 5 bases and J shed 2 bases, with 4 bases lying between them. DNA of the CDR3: TGTGCCAGTAGTGTCCGCAATCAGCCCCAGCATTTT. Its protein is CASSVRNQPQHF. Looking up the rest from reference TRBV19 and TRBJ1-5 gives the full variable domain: DGGITQSPKYLFRKEGQNVTLSCEQNLNHDAMYWYRQDPGQGLRLIYYSQIVNDFQKGDIAEGYSVSREKKESFPLTVTSAQKNPTAFYLCASSVRNQPQHFGDGTRLSIL.

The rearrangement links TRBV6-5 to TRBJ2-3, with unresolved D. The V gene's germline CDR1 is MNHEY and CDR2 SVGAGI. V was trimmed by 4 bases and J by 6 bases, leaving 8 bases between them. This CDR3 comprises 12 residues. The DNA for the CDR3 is TGTGCCAGCAGTTCTCTTTCGGATACGCAGTATTTT. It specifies CASSSLSDTQYF.

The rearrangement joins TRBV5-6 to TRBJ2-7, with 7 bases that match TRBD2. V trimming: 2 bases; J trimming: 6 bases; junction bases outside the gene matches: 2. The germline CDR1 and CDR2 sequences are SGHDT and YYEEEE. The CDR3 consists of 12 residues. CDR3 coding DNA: TGTGCCAGCAGCTTTGGGAGGGGCGAGCAGTACTTC. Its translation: CASSFGRGEQYF.

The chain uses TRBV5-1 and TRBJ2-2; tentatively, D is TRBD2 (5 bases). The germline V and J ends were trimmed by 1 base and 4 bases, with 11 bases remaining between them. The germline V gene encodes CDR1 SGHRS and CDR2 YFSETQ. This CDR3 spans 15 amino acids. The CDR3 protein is CASSLWGEATGELFF. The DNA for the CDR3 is TGCGCCAGCAGCTTGTGGGGAGAGGCCACCGGGGAGCTGTTTTTT.

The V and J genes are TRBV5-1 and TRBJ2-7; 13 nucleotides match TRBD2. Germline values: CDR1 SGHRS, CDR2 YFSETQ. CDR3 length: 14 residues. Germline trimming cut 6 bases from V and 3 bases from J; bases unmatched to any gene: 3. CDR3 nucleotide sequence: TGCGCCAGCACCGGGACTAGCGGGATCTACGAGCAGTACTTC. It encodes CASTGTSGIYEQYF.

The CDR3 is CASSQGKGICFGNTEAFF. The CDR3 DNA follows: TGTGCCAGCAGCCAAGGTAAGGGAATTTGTTTTGGGAACACTGAAGCTTTCTTT. The chain combines TRBV14 with TRBJ1-1, with D uncertain. The CDR3 has 18 amino acids. Germline-derived CDR1 and CDR2 are SGHDN and FVKESK. Trimming pared 1 base from V and 1 base from J, leaving 19 bases between.

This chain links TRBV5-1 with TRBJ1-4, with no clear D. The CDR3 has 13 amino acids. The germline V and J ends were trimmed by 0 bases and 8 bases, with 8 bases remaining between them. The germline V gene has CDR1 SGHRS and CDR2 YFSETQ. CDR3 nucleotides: TGCGCCAGCAGCTTGGGCGTAAAAGAAAAACTGTTTTTT. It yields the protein CASSLGVKEKLFF.

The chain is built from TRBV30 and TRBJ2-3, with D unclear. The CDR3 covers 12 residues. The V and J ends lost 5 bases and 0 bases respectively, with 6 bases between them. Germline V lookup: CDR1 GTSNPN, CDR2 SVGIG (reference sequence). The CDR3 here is CAWDLSTDTQYF. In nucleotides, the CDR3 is TGTGCCTGGGACCTGAGCACAGATACGCAGTATTTT. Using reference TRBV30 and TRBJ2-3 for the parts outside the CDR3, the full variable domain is SQTIHQWPATLVQPVGSPLSLECTVEGTSNPNLYWYRQAAGRGLQLLFYSVGIGQISSEVPQNLSASRPQDRQFILSSKKLLLSDSGFYLCAWDLSTDTQYFGPGTRLTVL.

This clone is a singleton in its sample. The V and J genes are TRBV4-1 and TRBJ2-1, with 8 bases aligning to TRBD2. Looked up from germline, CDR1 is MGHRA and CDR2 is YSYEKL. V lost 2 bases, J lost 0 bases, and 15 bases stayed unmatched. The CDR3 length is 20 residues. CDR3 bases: TGCGCCAGCAGCCAACGTAGGCGGGGGGAGGGGACACCCTCCTACAATGAGCAGTTCTTC. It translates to CASSQRRRGEGTPSYNEQFF.

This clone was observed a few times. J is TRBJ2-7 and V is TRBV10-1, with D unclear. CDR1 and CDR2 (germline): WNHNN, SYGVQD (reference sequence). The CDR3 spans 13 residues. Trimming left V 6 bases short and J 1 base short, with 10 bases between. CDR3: CASSPDASYEQYF. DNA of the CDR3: TGCGCCAGCAGCCCTGACGCGTCCTACGAGCAGTACTTC.

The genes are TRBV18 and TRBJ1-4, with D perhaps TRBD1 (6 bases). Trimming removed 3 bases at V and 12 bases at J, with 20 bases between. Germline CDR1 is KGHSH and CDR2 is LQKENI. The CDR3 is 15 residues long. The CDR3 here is CASSPPGQSRRELFF. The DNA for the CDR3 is TGTGCCAGCTCACCCCCAGGACAGTCCCGCAGGGAACTGTTTTTT.

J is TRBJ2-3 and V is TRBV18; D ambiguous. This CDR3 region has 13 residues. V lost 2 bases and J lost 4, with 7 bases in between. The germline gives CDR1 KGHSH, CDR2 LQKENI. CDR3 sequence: CASSPNVPDTQYF. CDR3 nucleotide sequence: TGTGCCAGCTCACCAAACGTCCCAGATACGCAGTATTTT.

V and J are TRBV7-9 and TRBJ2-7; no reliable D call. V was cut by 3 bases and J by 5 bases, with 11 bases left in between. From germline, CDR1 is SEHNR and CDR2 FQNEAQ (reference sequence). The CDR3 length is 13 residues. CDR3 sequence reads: CASSLIPFHEQYF. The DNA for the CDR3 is TGTGCCAGCAGCTTGATTCCGTTCCACGAGCAGTACTTC.

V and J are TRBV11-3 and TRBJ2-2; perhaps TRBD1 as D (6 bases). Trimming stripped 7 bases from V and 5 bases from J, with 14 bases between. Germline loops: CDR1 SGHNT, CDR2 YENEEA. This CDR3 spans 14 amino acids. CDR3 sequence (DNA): TGTGCCAGCACCTTTTCCCAGGGGACCGGGGAGCTGTTTTTT. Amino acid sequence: CASTFSQGTGELFF. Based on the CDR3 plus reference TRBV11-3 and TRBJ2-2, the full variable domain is EAGVVQSPRYKIIEKKQPVAFWCNPISGHNTLYWYLQNLGQGPELLIRYENEEAVDDSQLPKDRFSAERLKGVDSTLKIQPAELGDSAVYLCASTFSQGTGELFFGEGSRLTVL.

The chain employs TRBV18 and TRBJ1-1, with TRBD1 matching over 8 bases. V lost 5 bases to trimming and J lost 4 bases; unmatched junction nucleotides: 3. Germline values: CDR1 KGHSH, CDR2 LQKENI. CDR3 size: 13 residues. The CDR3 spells CASSKDRATEAFF. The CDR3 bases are TGTGCCAGCTCAAAGGACAGGGCCACTGAAGCTTTCTTT.

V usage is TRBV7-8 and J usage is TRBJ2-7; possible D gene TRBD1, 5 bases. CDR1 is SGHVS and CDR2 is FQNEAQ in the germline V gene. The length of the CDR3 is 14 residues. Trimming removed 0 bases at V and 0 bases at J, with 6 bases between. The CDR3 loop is CASSLADTSYEQYF. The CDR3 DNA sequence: TGTGCCAGCAGCTTAGCGGACACCTCCTACGAGCAGTACTTC.

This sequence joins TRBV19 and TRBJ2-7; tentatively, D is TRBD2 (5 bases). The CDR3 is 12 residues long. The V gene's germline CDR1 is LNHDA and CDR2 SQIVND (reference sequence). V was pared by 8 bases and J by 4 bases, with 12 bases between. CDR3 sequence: CASVEAVYEQYF. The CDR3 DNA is TGTGCCAGTGTGGAGGCTGTATACGAGCAGTACTTC.

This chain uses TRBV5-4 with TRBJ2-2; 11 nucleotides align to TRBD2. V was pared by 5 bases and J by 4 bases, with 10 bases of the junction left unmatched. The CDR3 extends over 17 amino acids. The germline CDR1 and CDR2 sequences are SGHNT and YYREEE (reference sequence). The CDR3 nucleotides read TGTGCCAGCAGTTCAGAGACTAGCGGGGCCTCCACCGGGGAGCTGTTTTTT. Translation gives CASSSETSGASTGELFF.

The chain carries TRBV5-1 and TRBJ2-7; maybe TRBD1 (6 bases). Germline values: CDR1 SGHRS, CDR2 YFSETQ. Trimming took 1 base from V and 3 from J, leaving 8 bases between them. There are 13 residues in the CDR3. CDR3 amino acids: CASSLIQGYEQYF. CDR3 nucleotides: TGCGCCAGCAGCTTGATACAGGGCTACGAGCAGTACTTC.